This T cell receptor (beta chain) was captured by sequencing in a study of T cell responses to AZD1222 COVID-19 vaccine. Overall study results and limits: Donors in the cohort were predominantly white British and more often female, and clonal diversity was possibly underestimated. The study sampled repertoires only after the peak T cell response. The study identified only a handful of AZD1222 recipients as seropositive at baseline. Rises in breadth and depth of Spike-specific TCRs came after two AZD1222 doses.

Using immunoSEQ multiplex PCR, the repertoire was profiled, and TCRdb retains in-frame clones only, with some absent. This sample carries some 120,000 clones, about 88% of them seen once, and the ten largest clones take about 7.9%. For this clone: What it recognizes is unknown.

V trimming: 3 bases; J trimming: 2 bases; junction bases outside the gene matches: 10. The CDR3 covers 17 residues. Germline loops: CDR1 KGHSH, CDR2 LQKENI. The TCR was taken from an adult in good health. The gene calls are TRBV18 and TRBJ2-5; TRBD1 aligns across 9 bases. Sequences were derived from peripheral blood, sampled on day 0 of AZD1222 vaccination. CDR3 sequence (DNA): TGTGCCAGCTCACCCGGACCGGGACAGGGTGGTCAAGAGACCCAGTACTTC. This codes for CASSPGPGQGGQETQYF.